The entry below describes one TCR beta chain. CDR1 and CDR2 from the germline V gene are SGHRS and YFSETQ. CDR3 length equals 12 residues. The entry originates in a study of T cells expressing NK-cell markers. Study-level background: Sorted T-cell subsets CD3+CD56+NKG2C+, CD3+CD56+NKG2C- and CD3+CD56-NKG2C+ were TCR beta-sequenced.

Following a re-call of the 5' RACE reads, TCRdb has one entry per CDR3 protein and lacks DNA. This sample's clone table lists around 550,000 distinct CDR3 sequences. The TCR originated in a man younger than 35 in good health. Sequenced: blood T cells: a sorted CD56 or NKG2C T cell subset, CD4+ or CD8+ T cells, or bulk PBMC T cells (not recorded which). This chain links TRBV5-1 with TRBJ2-1; the D call of TRBD2 rests on TCRdb alone, since no DNA is present to check it. The CDR3: CASSRLVTEQFF.